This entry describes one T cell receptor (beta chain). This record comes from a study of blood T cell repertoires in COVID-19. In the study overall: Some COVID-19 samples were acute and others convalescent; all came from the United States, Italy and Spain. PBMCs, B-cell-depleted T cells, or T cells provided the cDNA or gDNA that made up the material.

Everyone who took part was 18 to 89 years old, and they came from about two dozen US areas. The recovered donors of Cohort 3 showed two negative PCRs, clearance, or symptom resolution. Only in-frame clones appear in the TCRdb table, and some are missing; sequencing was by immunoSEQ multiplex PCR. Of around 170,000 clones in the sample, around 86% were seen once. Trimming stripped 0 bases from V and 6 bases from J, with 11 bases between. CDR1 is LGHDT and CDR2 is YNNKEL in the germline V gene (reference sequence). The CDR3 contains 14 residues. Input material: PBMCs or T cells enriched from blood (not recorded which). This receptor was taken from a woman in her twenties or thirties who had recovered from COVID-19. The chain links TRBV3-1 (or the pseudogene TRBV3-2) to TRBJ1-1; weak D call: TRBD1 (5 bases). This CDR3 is CASSQEQEIAEAFF. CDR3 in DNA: TGTGCCAGCAGCCAAGAACAGGAGATAGCTGAAGCTTTCTTT.